Listed here are 27 T cell receptor beta chains from one sample, sequenced in a study of T-cell reconstitution after alpha-beta-depleted transplantation in children. The authors prepared the TCRbeta library with unique molecular identifiers. Each CDR3 protein is one row after TCRdb ran MiXCR on the PCR reads. There are 250,000 to 300,000 distinct CDR3 sequences in the sample; 9.5% to 13% occur only once, and over 6% lies in the top ten. Specimen: PBMCs, collected before TCRalphabeta/CD19-depleted stem cell transplant. The receptors derive from a boy younger than two with acute myeloid leukemia, due to receive a stem cell transplant.

This clonotype showed up many times. This rearrangement joins TRBV29-1 to TRBJ2-2, with D maybe TRBD2 (5 bases). V lost 5 bases to trimming and J lost 6 bases, with 13 bases between them. Per germline, CDR1 SQVTM and CDR2 ANQGSEA. The CDR3 length is 13 residues. CDR3 coding DNA: TGCAGCGTTATCCTAGCATGGGCCGGGGAGCTGTTTTTT. It specifies CSVILAWAGELFF.

This clonotype was counted at least ten times. This chain joins TRBV7-6 and TRBJ1-6; D call uncertain. The V gene lost 3 bases and the J gene lost 0 bases, with 6 bases spanning the gap. Germline loops: CDR1 SGHVS, CDR2 FNYEAQ. This CDR3 contains 15 residues. DNA for the CDR3: TGTGCCAGCAGCTTCGGCAGCTCCTATAATTCACCCCTCCACTTT. It yields the protein CASSFGSSYNSPLHF.

The J gene is TRBJ2-1, the V gene TRBV7-3; TRBD2 matches 13 bases. The germline V gene has CDR1 SGHTA and CDR2 FQGTGA. CDR3 length equals 16 residues. J was trimmed by 4 bases and V by 6 bases; bases with no gene match: 6. CDR3 coding DNA: TGTGCCAGCAGTAGACTAGCGGGGGGCAATTACAATGAGCAGTTCTTC. It encodes CASSRLAGGNYNEQFF. Supplemented by reference TRBV7-3 and TRBJ2-1, the full variable domain reads GAGVSQTPSNKVTEKGKYVELRCDPISGHTALYWYRQSLGQGPEFLIYFQGTGAADDSGLPNDRFFAVRPEGSVSTLKIQRTERGDSAVYLCASSRLAGGNYNEQFFGPGTRLTVL.

This clonotype appeared many times. The V call is TRBV6-1, the J call TRBJ2-7; TRBD2 is a possible D gene (5 bases). This CDR3 has 14 residues. V was clipped by 8 bases and J by 3 bases, with 17 bases between them. Germline CDR1 reads MNHNS; CDR2 reads SASEGT. Here the CDR3 DNA reads TGTGCCAGCGGGGTCGAAGGGAGAGGCTACGAGCAGTACTTC. This codes for CASGVEGRGYEQYF.

V is TRBV6-2 or TRBV6-3 and J is TRBJ2-1; 9 nucleotides match TRBD1. The CDR3 covers 14 residues. Germline lookup yields CDR1 MNHEY and CDR2 SVGEGT. V shed 6 bases and J 7 bases; nucleotides not matched to a gene: 7. The CDR3 nucleotides read TGTGCCAGCAGGGGGACAGGGAAGTCGAATGAGCAGTTCTTC. Residues: CASRGTGKSNEQFF.

In this sample, this clonotype turned up many times. The gene calls are TRBV7-3 and TRBJ2-3, with TRBD2 matching 9 bases. Germline CDR1 is SGHTA and CDR2 is FQGTGA. Trimming at V came to 1 base and at J to 0 bases, leaving 14 bases not matched to a gene. The CDR3 runs to 20 residues. CDR3: CASSLRGPSGNLGSTDTQYF. In DNA form, the CDR3 reads TGTGCCAGCAGCTTAAGGGGTCCTAGCGGGAACCTTGGAAGCACAGATACGCAGTATTTT.

This clonotype was seen ten or more times. The chain carries TRBV6-5 and TRBJ2-7; D is possibly TRBD2 (6 bases). The CDR3 consists of 14 residues. Germline CDR1 MNHEY, CDR2 SVGAGI. Between the trimmed V and J ends, which lost 0 bases and 5 bases, there was a span of 11 bases. The CDR3: CASSYSQLADEQYF. The CDR3 nucleotides are TGTGCCAGCAGTTACTCGCAACTAGCCGACGAGCAGTACTTC.

The table lists this clonotype with many counts. The J gene is TRBJ2-3, the V gene TRBV11-2; 9 bases fit TRBD2. This CDR3 is built from 18 residues. V was clipped by 0 bases and J by 6 bases; unmatched bases: 13. CDR1 and CDR2 (germline): SGHAT, FQNNGV. The CDR3 sequence is CASSLEARGGWVGDTQYF. CDR3 DNA sequence: TGTGCCAGCAGCTTAGAAGCGCGGGGGGGCTGGGTAGGGGATACGCAGTATTTT.

The J gene is TRBJ1-5, the V gene TRBV7-9, with no clear D. CDR3 length: 12 amino acids. The germline V and J ends were trimmed by 4 bases and 6 bases, with 7 bases remaining between them. The germline V gene encodes CDR1 SEHNR and CDR2 FQNEAQ (reference sequence). The CDR3 region is CASSSRGQPQHF. CDR3 coding DNA: TGTGCCAGCAGCTCTCGGGGTCAGCCCCAGCATTTT.

This clonotype was observed at least ten times. This chain links TRBV4-3 with TRBJ2-7, with 9 bases matching TRBD1. The germline V gene encodes CDR1 LGHNA and CDR2 YSLEER. The V and J ends lost 0 bases and 2 bases, in that order; junction bases with no gene match: 5. The CDR3 has 16 residues. CDR3 DNA: TGCGCCAGCAGCCAAGATAGGACAGGGGACCCCTACGAGCAGTACTTC. Amino acids: CASSQDRTGDPYEQYF.

To note about this clonotype: A read error may account for a junction end that differs from germline. The chain is built from TRBV5-1 and TRBJ1-1; tentative D call: TRBD1 (5 bases). This CDR3 contains 14 residues. Germline V gene lookup returns CDR1 SGHRS and CDR2 YFSETQ. The CDR3 protein is CASSLSGTNTKAFF. The CDR3 region has the DNA TGCGCCAGCAGCTTGTCAGGGACGAACACTAAAGCTTTCTTT.

This clonotype was found a few times. This chain connects TRBV3-1 to TRBJ1-3; TRBD1 aligns across 11 bases. V was pared by 4 bases and J by 2 bases, with 7 bases of the junction left unmatched. This CDR3 spans 17 amino acids. CDR1 and CDR2 (germline): LGHDT, YNNKEL (reference sequence). CDR3 amino acids: CASSPRTGGAAGNTIYF. The CDR3 coding sequence is TGTGCCAGCAGCCCCCGGACAGGGGGCGCAGCTGGAAACACCATATATTTT.

The chain carries TRBV19 and TRBJ2-1; 7 nucleotides agree with TRBD1. CDR3 size: 16 residues. V was clipped by 10 bases and J by 4 bases; unmatched bases: 16. Germline loops: CDR1 LNHDA, CDR2 SQIVND (reference sequence). The chain's CDR3 is CATTPSETGTYNEQFF. The CDR3 coding sequence is TGTGCCACTACTCCGTCGGAGACAGGGACGTACAATGAGCAGTTCTTC.

Ten or more counts support this clonotype. The J gene is TRBJ1-2, the V gene TRBV7-2; D gene unclear. CDR1 is SGHTA and CDR2 is FQGNSA in the germline V gene. V lost 1 base and J 4 bases, leaving 10 bases between the germline ends. The CDR3 runs to 14 residues. The CDR3 DNA is TGTGCCAGCAGCTTAGTCTACGGTAGCTATGGCTACACCTTC. This encodes CASSLVYGSYGYTF.

This clonotype showed up many times. This chain connects TRBV5-5 to TRBJ2-7; 8 positions agree with TRBD1. Losses at the gene ends were 2 bases for V and 3 bases for J; bases not matched to a gene: 4. The CDR3 has 14 amino acids. Germline values: CDR1 SGHKS, CDR2 YYEKEE (reference sequence). The CDR3 spells CASSFGQGIYEQYF. CDR3 coding DNA: TGTGCCAGCAGCTTCGGACAGGGAATCTACGAGCAGTACTTC.

This clonotype was detected ten times or more. The gene calls are TRBV20-1 and TRBJ2-5, with D possibly matching TRBD2 (6 bases). The CDR3 is 13 residues long. Germline V gives CDR1 DFQATT, CDR2 SNEGSKA (reference sequence). Trimming took 6 bases from V and 0 from J, leaving 11 bases between them. The CDR3 spells CSAPSGYQETQYF. CDR3 DNA sequence: TGCAGTGCCCCCAGCGGGTACCAAGAGACCCAGTACTTC.

This clonotype was observed at least ten times. The chain recombines TRBV29-1 with TRBJ2-5; TRBD1 matches at 7 bases. Germline trimming cut 7 bases from V and 2 bases from J; bases unmatched to any gene: 7. The CDR3 is 13 residues long. Germline V gives CDR1 SQVTM, CDR2 ANQGSEA. The CDR3 loop is CSARTGPQETQYF. The CDR3, as DNA: TGCAGCGCGCGGACAGGACCTCAAGAGACCCAGTACTTC.

As to this clonotype: A much larger clone lies a single base off, so this may be a read error. This chain links TRBV4-3 with TRBJ1-2; TRBD1 matches at 11 bases. The CDR3 length is 17 residues. The J segment lost 6 bases and the V segment lost 0 bases, leaving 9 bases of the junction unmatched. In germline, CDR1 is LGHNA, CDR2 YSLEER. The CDR3 here is CASSQEWPGQGDDGYTF. As DNA, the CDR3 is TGCGCCAGCAGCCAAGAATGGCCGGGACAGGGGGACGATGGCTACACCTTC.

In its sample, this clonotype was seen a few times. The rearrangement uses TRBV6-5 and TRBJ2-7; D ambiguous. Trimming left V 1 base short and J 1 base short, with 23 bases between. CDR3 length: 19 amino acids. Looked up from germline, CDR1 is MNHEY and CDR2 is SVGAGI. The CDR3 DNA follows: TGTGCCAGCAGTTACTACCTTCGACACATCCTAAGCATATCCTACGAGCAGTACTTC. This encodes CASSYYLRHILSISYEQYF.

The chain combines TRBV5-1 with TRBJ2-2; a possible D gene is TRBD1 (6 bases). V was trimmed by 4 bases and J by 6 bases, leaving 19 bases between them. Looked up from germline, CDR1 is SGHRS and CDR2 is YFSETQ. CDR3 length: 16 residues. CDR3 nucleotide sequence: TGCGCCAGCAGCATGGGACATCCCAACACCCCCGGGGAGCTGTTTTTT. The encoded protein is CASSMGHPNTPGELFF.

This clonotype appeared many times. The chain couples TRBV24-1 to TRBJ2-1; 9 positions match TRBD2. From germline, CDR1 is KGHDR and CDR2 SFDVKD. The CDR3 has 13 amino acids. The junction had 8 bases not matched to a gene; V was cut back by 9 bases and J by 9 bases. CDR3 bases: TGTGCCACCTTGTCGCGGGGGGGCAGTGAGCAGTTCTTC. Translated, it gives CATLSRGGSEQFF.

Notes on this clonotype: A much larger clone is a single base away; this may be a read error. Here the CDR3 omits its conserved ending phenylalanine or tryptophan, so a read error is the likely source. The chain combines TRBV4-2 with TRBJ2-1, with D tentatively TRBD1 or TRBD2 (5 bases each). Trimming took 6 bases from V and 3 from J, leaving 6 bases between them. Per germline, CDR1 LGHNA and CDR2 YNFKEQ. The CDR3 is 12 amino acids. The CDR3 region has the DNA TGTGCCAGCAGGGGGGACTACAATGAGCAGTTCCTC. It codes for CASRGDYNEQFL.

The V gene is TRBV7-3, the J gene TRBJ2-7, with 8 bases that match TRBD1. CDR1 and CDR2 from the germline V gene are SGHTA and FQGTGA. Trimming removed 5 bases from V and 0 bases from J; junction bases left unmatched: 12. CDR3 size: 17 residues. This CDR3 reads CASSPGGGQGHSYEQYF. The CDR3 region has the DNA TGTGCCAGCAGCCCTGGGGGAGGACAGGGACACTCCTACGAGCAGTACTTC.

Many counts were recorded for this clonotype. The gene calls are TRBV2 and TRBJ2-4; D remains unclear. V gave up 4 bases and J gave up 5 bases, with 3 bases separating them. This CDR3 comprises 11 residues. Germline loops: CDR1 SNHLY, CDR2 FYNNEI. The CDR3 coding sequence is TGTGCCAGCAGTGGGGAAAACATTCAGTACTTC. Translated, it gives CASSGENIQYF. Combining the CDR3 with reference TRBV2 and TRBJ2-4 gives the whole variable domain EPEVTQTPSHQVTQMGQEVILRCVPISNHLYFYWYRQILGQKVEFLVSFYNNEISEKSEIFDDQFSVERPDGSNFTLKIRSTKLEDSAMYFCASSGENIQYFGAGTRLSVL.

This clonotype was seen repeatedly, ten times or more. The rearrangement links TRBV5-5 to TRBJ1-5, with a tentative D call TRBD1 (6 bases). The CDR3 length is 15 residues. The V end was cut by 5 bases, the J end by 5 bases, with 17 bases between. The V gene's germline CDR1 is SGHKS and CDR2 YYEKEE (reference sequence). CDR3 protein: CASSHLGGGDQPQHF. CDR3 sequence (DNA): TGTGCCAGCAGTCACTTAGGGGGTGGCGATCAGCCCCAGCATTTT.

This clonotype has only a few counts. The J gene is TRBJ1-4, the V gene TRBV5-1; D is undetermined. The CDR3 is 15 amino acids. Trimming shortened V by 0 bases and J by 4 bases, and 10 bases separated the two germline ends. CDR1 and CDR2 from the germline V gene are SGHRS and YFSETQ. CDR3 protein: CASSLEWAINEKLFF. The CDR3 DNA sequence: TGCGCCAGCAGCTTGGAGTGGGCGATTAATGAAAAACTGTTTTTT.

This clonotype showed up many times. CDR3 sequence reads: CASSLAGGSGANVLTF. Here the CDR3 DNA reads TGTGCCAGCAGCTTAGCCGGCGGCTCTGGGGCCAACGTCCTGACTTTC. V is TRBV7-3 and J is TRBJ2-6; D uncertain. Trimming took off 2 bases at V and 0 bases at J, with 8 bases between the two ends. The CDR3 totals 16 residues. Per the germline V gene, CDR1 is SGHTA and CDR2 is FQGTGA. Full variable domain (outside the CDR3, taken from reference TRBV7-3 and TRBJ2-6): GAGVSQTPSNKVTEKGKYVELRCDPISGHTALYWYRQSLGQGPEFLIYFQGTGAADDSGLPNDRFFAVRPEGSVSTLKIQRTERGDSAVYLCASSLAGGSGANVLTFGAGSRLTVL.